This T cell receptor (beta chain) was recorded in a study of cytomegalovirus exposure and HLA in healthy donors. Whole-study results and caveats: Looking again later, the authors saw that most CMV-associated TCR beta chains seemed HLA-restricted. In vitro experiments confirmed that three CMV-associated chains were specific for CMV antigens.

V dropped 5 bases and J dropped 0 bases, with 9 bases sitting between them. The CDR3 has 14 amino acids. CDR1 is SNHLY, CDR2 FYNNEI, per germline. In the PCR, 60 Vbeta and 13 Jbeta primers were used. Some clones are missing from TCRdb's copy, which holds only in-frame ones; the method was immunoSEQ multiplex PCR. This table has roughly 84,000 clones, about 78% appearing once. The donors comprised healthy bone marrow donors. On this clone: Its antigen is not known.

This sequence was found in a male donor in good health and CMV-seropositive. Sequencing was performed on PBMCs. The chain links TRBV2 to TRBJ2-3; maybe TRBD1 (6 bases). The CDR3 here is CASSPQGSTDTQYF. CDR3 DNA sequence: TGTGCCAGCAGTCCACAGGGCAGCACAGATACGCAGTATTTT.